Reported below is one T cell receptor (beta chain). The CDR3 runs to 12 residues. Original processing methods: Amplification with reference gene primers provided the estimates of nucleated cell counts. The assay was immunoSEQ multiplex PCR, and TCRdb's table has in-frame clones only and misses some. From that table come the V and J calls and clone size; the DNA was used to work out D and trimming. The sample consists of about 12,000 clones, 73% of them appearing once. These data belong to a study of blood T cell repertoires in COVID-19. At the level of the study: Samples representing acute and convalescent COVID-19 were sourced from the United States, Italy and Spain. Sources were T cells, B-cell-depleted T cells, or PBMCs; the material itself was cDNA or gDNA.

This chain connects TRBV21-1 to TRBJ1-4. TRBV21-1 is designated a pseudogene. Sequencing was carried out using peripheral blood. This clonotype was sampled from a human donor in a cohort sampled during active COVID-19. CDR3 residues: CASSSQGRGGFF. The DNA for the CDR3 is TGTGCCAGCAGCTCTCAAGGACGGGGGGGGTTTTTT.